This TCR beta chain was documented in a study of T-cell reconstitution after alpha-beta-depleted transplantation in children (dated by TCRdb to 2016 to 2017). Study-wide context: Using TCR repertoire profiling, the study followed T-cell immune reconstitution in a quantitative way in children after TCRalphabeta/CD19-depleted allogeneic hematopoietic cell transplantation.

CDR1 and CDR2, looked up from the germline V gene, are SNHLY and FYNNEI. Trimming costs V 2 bases and J 6 bases, and their ends lie 11 bases apart. Including cysteine and phenylalanine, the CDR3 has 13 amino acids. The entry retains the CDR3 DNA only, 39 bases that are in frame from base 1. Per the publication, the time point label means: day 60 (about 2 months) after transplantation. The sample's treatment or condition label, decoded: allogeneic hematopoietic cell transplantation with graft depleted of TCRalphabeta T cells and CD19 B cells. The transplant recipients were children given TCRalphabeta/CD19-depleted allogeneic hematopoietic cell grafts. Concerning this clonotype: Its antigen remains undetermined. Just one base apart from a much larger clone, this may be a read error.

Broad study findings and their caveats: Apparently early alphabetaT-cell count recovery about two months after transplant reportedly relied on only several hundred rapidly expanded clones derived from non-depleted graft cells. Over the following months the frequencies of hyperexpanded clones went down, and after one year T-cell counts and TCRbeta diversity were mostly credited to newly produced T cells. The high TCRbeta diversity at day 60 in some patients was ascribed to recipient T cells and intrathymic progenitors that had survived conditioning.

Library creation used PCR. The sequencer listed for this sample is Illumina HiSeq 2500. Molecular barcoding was employed in the preparation of TCR libraries, with unique molecular identifiers being used to normalize TCRbeta repertoire quantification. TCRdb reran the public reads through fastp at Q25 and MiXCR, keeping productive beta chains. CDR3 protein sequences are deduplicated, and each keeps its most common genes and DNA. The sample contains approximately 15,000 distinct CDR3 sequences, around 8% of them found a single time. Just over 35% of the sample is in the top ten clones. The rearrangement combines TRBV2 with TRBJ2-7; TRBD1 is possibly the D segment (6 matching bases). This sample comprised PBMCs, mostly from graft donor cells, obtained 60 days after TCRalphabeta/CD19-depleted stem cell transplant. This sequence originates from a boy in the first two years of life who had a stem cell transplant for Wiskott-Aldrich syndrome, so the T cells may come from the graft donor. CDR3 region: CASSEQGICEQYF. The sequence in DNA is TGTGCCAGCAGTGAACAGGGGATCTGCGAGCAGTACTTC.